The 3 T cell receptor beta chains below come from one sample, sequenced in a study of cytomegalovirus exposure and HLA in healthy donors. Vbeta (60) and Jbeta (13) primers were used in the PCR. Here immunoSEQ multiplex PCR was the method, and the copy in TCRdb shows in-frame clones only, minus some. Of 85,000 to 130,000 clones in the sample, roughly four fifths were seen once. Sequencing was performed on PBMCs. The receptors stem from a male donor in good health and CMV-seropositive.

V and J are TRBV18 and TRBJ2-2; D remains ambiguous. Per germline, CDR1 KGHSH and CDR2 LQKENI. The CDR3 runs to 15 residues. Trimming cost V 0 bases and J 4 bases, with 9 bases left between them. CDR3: CASSPPQVGTGELFF. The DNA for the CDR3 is TGTGCCAGCTCACCACCGCAGGTTGGCACCGGGGAGCTGTTTTTT. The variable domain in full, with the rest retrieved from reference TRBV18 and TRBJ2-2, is NAGVMQNPRHLVRRRGQEARLRCSPMKGHSHVYWYRQLPEEGLKFMVYLQKENIIDESGMPKERFSAEFPKEGPSILRIQQVVRGDSAAYFCASSPPQVGTGELFFGEGSRLTVL.

For the CDR3, the DNA is TGTGCCAGCTCGCTCAACAGGGGAGCTGGACAGCCCCAGCATTTT. Translating gives CASSLNRGAGQPQHF. The V call is TRBV18, the J call TRBJ1-5; 7 bases match TRBD1. Germline V gene sequence: CDR1 KGHSH, CDR2 LQKENI. V was pared by 6 bases and J by 7 bases, with 12 bases of the junction left unmatched. The CDR3 is 15 amino acids.

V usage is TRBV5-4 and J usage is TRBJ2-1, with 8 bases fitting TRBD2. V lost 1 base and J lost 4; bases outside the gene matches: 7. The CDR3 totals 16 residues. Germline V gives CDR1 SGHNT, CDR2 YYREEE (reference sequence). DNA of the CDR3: TGTGCCAGCAGCTTGAGGACGGGGGGGGGATACAATGAGCAGTTCTTC. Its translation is CASSLRTGGGYNEQFF.